These 19 T cell receptor beta chains came from one sample sequenced in a study of blood T cell repertoires in COVID-19. Assay: immunoSEQ multiplex PCR; the TCRdb copy retains only in-frame clones and omits some. The repertoire holds 35,000 to 40,000 clones, with over 75% as singletons. Sequenced material: peripheral blood. The receptors come from a man in his fifties or sixties with active COVID-19.

This chain connects TRBV29-1 to TRBJ1-3; D ambiguous. Germline V gene sequence: CDR1 SQVTM, CDR2 ANQGSEA. The CDR3 length is 12 residues. Trimming cost V 0 bases and J 7 bases, with 7 bases left between them. The CDR3 sequence: CSVEELGNTIYF. The CDR3 DNA reads TGCAGCGTTGAAGAGCTAGGTAACACCATATATTTT.

The rearrangement links TRBV19 to TRBJ2-3; possible D gene TRBD1, 5 bases. The V gene lost 5 bases and the J gene lost 2 bases, with 8 bases spanning the gap. Germline-derived CDR1 and CDR2 are LNHDA and SQIVND (reference sequence). The CDR3 is made up of 13 amino acids. The CDR3 is CASSAGYTDTQYF. The DNA for the CDR3 is TGTGCCAGTAGTGCAGGGTACACAGATACGCAGTATTTT.

The CDR3: CASSLDQSTDTQYF. The CDR3 DNA reads as TGTGCCAGCAGCTTAGATCAGAGCACAGATACGCAGTATTTT. The V call is TRBV11-2, the J call TRBJ2-3; D remains unclear. The CDR3 extends over 14 amino acids. Trimming took 0 bases from V and 0 from J, leaving 4 bases between them. CDR1 is SGHAT and CDR2 is FQNNGV in the germline V gene.

CDR3 sequence: CASSPYQGSPLHF. Written as DNA, the CDR3 is TGTGCCAGCAGCCCCTACCAGGGTTCACCCCTCCACTTT. This chain uses TRBV5-8 with TRBJ1-6, with D maybe TRBD1 (5 bases). The CDR3 is 13 amino acids. Germline CDR1 reads SGHTS; CDR2 reads YDEGEE. V was shortened by 4 bases and J by 9 bases, with 11 bases between the two germline ends.

The chain joins TRBV6-5 to TRBJ2-3; 16 bases are a match to TRBD2. Germline V lookup: CDR1 MNHEY, CDR2 SVGAGI. This CDR3 contains 15 residues. With V trimmed by 10 bases and J by 3 bases, 4 bases remained unmatched. Here the CDR3 DNA reads TGTGCCACGGGACTAGCGGGAGGGGGTACAGATACGCAGTATTTT. It translates to CATGLAGGGTDTQYF.

The chain carries TRBV18 and TRBJ2-1; D possibly corresponds to TRBD1 (6 bases). The CDR3 spans 14 residues. V was trimmed by 3 bases and J by 9 bases, leaving 15 bases between them. Per the germline V gene, CDR1 is KGHSH and CDR2 is LQKENI. The CDR3 loop is CASSPLDSLPEQFF. The CDR3 DNA follows: TGTGCCAGCTCACCCCTGGACAGTCTCCCTGAGCAGTTCTTC. The whole variable domain, filled in from reference TRBV18 and TRBJ2-1, reads NAGVMQNPRHLVRRRGQEARLRCSPMKGHSHVYWYRQLPEEGLKFMVYLQKENIIDESGMPKERFSAEFPKEGPSILRIQQVVRGDSAAYFCASSPLDSLPEQFFGPGTRLTVL.

The chain couples TRBV6-6 to TRBJ2-7; maybe TRBD1 (5 bases). Looked up from germline, CDR1 is MNHNY and CDR2 is SVGAGI (reference sequence). Trimming cost V 5 bases and J 5 bases, with 10 bases left between them. The CDR3 extends over 12 amino acids. CDR3 DNA: TGTGCCAGCAGTAAAAGGACACACGAGCAGTACTTC. Amino acids: CASSKRTHEQYF.

This chain uses TRBV4-1 with TRBJ2-7; weak D call: TRBD2 (6 bases). Between the trimmed V and J ends, which lost 1 base and 6 bases, there was a span of 16 bases. This CDR3 is built from 15 residues. Germline-derived CDR1 and CDR2 are MGHRA and YSYEKL. CDR3 in amino acids: CASSQVTGGSGEQYF. CDR3 DNA sequence: TGCGCCAGCAGCCAAGTTACCGGGGGTTCTGGCGAGCAGTACTTC.

The chain combines TRBV19 with TRBJ2-3; 9 bases align to TRBD1. V trimming: 10 bases; J trimming: 3 bases; junction bases outside the gene matches: 5. The CDR3 has 13 amino acids. Germline CDR1 reads LNHDA; CDR2 reads SQIVND (reference sequence). CDR3 nucleotide sequence: TGTGCCACCCGGGACAGGGTAACAGATACGCAGTATTTT. It specifies CATRDRVTDTQYF.

The chain links TRBV16 to TRBJ1-1; 10 nucleotides agree with TRBD1. V dropped 4 bases and J dropped 5; count of bases not matched to a gene: 7. The CDR3 loop spans 15 amino acids. Germline CDR1 and CDR2: KGHSY and FQNENV. CDR3 amino acids: CASSPPGQGRTEAFF. CDR3 nucleotide sequence: TGTGCCAGCAGCCCTCCGGGACAGGGGAGGACTGAAGCTTTCTTT.

The rearrangement joins TRBV2 to TRBJ2-4; TRBD2 matches at 7 bases. This CDR3 region has 15 residues. V lost 2 bases to trimming and J lost 3 bases; unmatched junction nucleotides: 4. In germline, CDR1 is SNHLY, CDR2 FYNNEI. CDR3 bases: TGTGCCAGCAGTGAATATTCTAGCGGCAAAAACATTCAGTACTTC. It translates to CASSEYSSGKNIQYF.

The chain joins TRBV29-1 to TRBJ2-7; TRBD2 matches at 9 bases. The CDR3 covers 15 residues. The V and J ends lost 6 bases and 1 base, in that order; junction bases with no gene match: 10. In germline, CDR1 is SQVTM, CDR2 ANQGSEA. Here the CDR3 reads CSVSGLAESSYEQYF. Here the CDR3 DNA reads TGCAGCGTGTCGGGACTAGCTGAATCGTCCTACGAGCAGTACTTC.

The CDR3, as DNA: TGTGCCATCAGGTCCCGTCGAGGGGGCGGTATTGGGGACACTGAAGCTTTCTTT. It translates to CAIRSRRGGGIGDTEAFF. The chain combines TRBV10-3 with TRBJ1-1; 7 bases map to TRBD1. With 6 bases clipped from V and 3 bases from J, the junction kept 19 bases outside the gene matches. This CDR3 region has 18 residues. Germline lookup yields CDR1 ENHRY and CDR2 SYGVKD.

As DNA, the CDR3 is TGTGCCAGCAGCAACGGACTAGCGCTCACAGATACGCAGTATTTT. Its protein is CASSNGLALTDTQYF. This chain joins TRBV21-1 and TRBJ2-3; the table's D call, TRBD2, was not checked against the DNA. TRBV21-1 is described as a pseudogene. The CDR3 is 15 amino acids.

J is TRBJ2-1 and V is TRBV5-4; 11 bases align to TRBD2. Germline V gives CDR1 SGHNT, CDR2 YYREEE (reference sequence). J gave up 7 bases and V 4 bases, and 13 bases lay outside the gene matches. The CDR3 totals 17 residues. CDR3 DNA: TGTGCCAGCAGCCTAATGATAGCGGGAGGGCTAGGGAATGAGCAGTTCTTC. Its protein is CASSLMIAGGLGNEQFF.

This chain links TRBV4-3 with TRBJ1-1, with 7 bases identical to TRBD1. With V trimmed by 5 bases and J by 5 bases, 8 bases remained unmatched. CDR1 and CDR2 from the germline V gene are LGHNA and YSLEER. This CDR3 is built from 14 residues. The CDR3 sequence: CASSELGGGTEAFF. Here the CDR3 DNA reads TGCGCCAGCAGCGAACTAGGGGGCGGAACTGAAGCTTTCTTT.

The chain joins TRBV9 to TRBJ2-5, with 16 positions matching TRBD2. V dropped 4 bases and J dropped 5; count of bases not matched to a gene: 8. Per germline, CDR1 SGDLS and CDR2 YYNGEE. The length of the CDR3 is 17 residues. Here the CDR3 DNA reads TGTGCCAGCAGCTCGGGGACTAGCGGGAGGGGAAGGGAGACCCAGTACTTC. Translated, it gives CASSSGTSGRGRETQYF. Full variable domain (remainder filled in from reference TRBV9 and TRBJ2-5): DSGVTQTPKHLITATGQRVTLRCSPRSGDLSVYWYQQSLDQGLQFLIQYYNGEERAKGNILERFSAQQFPDLHSELNLSSLELGDSALYFCASSSGTSGRGRETQYFGPGTRLLVL.

The chain carries TRBV6-2 or TRBV6-3 and TRBJ2-1; TRBD2 matches at 9 bases. The CDR3 length is 17 residues. The V segment lost 0 bases and the J segment 6 bases; nucleotides outside the gene matches: 9. Germline CDR1 is MNHEY and CDR2 is SVGEGT. CDR3 residues: CASSYSLGSGRINEQFF. The CDR3 region has the DNA TGTGCCAGCAGTTACTCCCTGGGTAGCGGGAGAATCAATGAGCAGTTCTTC.

V is TRBV6-4 and J is TRBJ1-1; D ambiguous. V gave up 6 bases and J gave up 3 bases, with 26 bases separating them. The germline CDR1 and CDR2 sequences are MRHNA and SNTAGT. This CDR3 contains 18 residues. The CDR3 sequence is CASRRHFQVEGCHTEAFF. CDR3 DNA sequence: TGTGCCAGCAGACGCCACTTCCAGGTTGAGGGCTGTCACACTGAAGCTTTCTTT.